This T cell receptor beta chain was sequenced in a study of T cell responses to AZD1222 COVID-19 vaccine. On the study more broadly: Whether given at about 4 or about 12 weeks, second doses were pooled. Findings and limits, study-wide: Increases in Spike-specific TCR breadth and depth were seen after two AZD1222 doses. White British donors predominated, females outnumbered males, and clonal diversity was possibly underestimated. Reportedly, nearly half of unique spike TCRs recognized epitopes outside B.1.351/B.1.1.7 mutations.

The table came from immunoSEQ multiplex PCR; TCRdb's copy has only in-frame clones and leaves some out. The sample includes approximately 100,000 clones, about 92% of them seen just once. There are 13 residues in the CDR3. Per the germline V gene, CDR1 is SGHTA and CDR2 is FQGNSA. With 6 bases removed from V and 1 base from J, the gap between germline ends came to 6 bases. On this clone itself: Its specificity is not known.

This TCR was sampled from an adult in good health. The V and J genes are TRBV7-2 and TRBJ2-2; D gene uncertain. The material was peripheral blood, obtained on day 0 of AZD1222 vaccination. The CDR3 protein is CASSPRNTGELFF. The CDR3 coding sequence is TGTGCCAGCAGTCCCAGGAACACCGGGGAGCTGTTTTTT.